A few counts support the clone carrying this T cell receptor (beta chain). The germline gene is not matched at one end of the junction; a read error may be the cause. These data originate in a study of spatial heterogeneity in lung cancer. About the study: Sequenced follow-up PBMC samples came a median of roughly 25 months after resection, where available.

The time point denotes: blood at routine non-recurrence follow-up after resection. Whole RNA obtained from tumor, nontumor lung or frozen PBMC underwent sequencing without sorting. Germline V gives CDR1 SGHRS, CDR2 YFSETQ. The CDR3 loop spans 13 amino acids. TCRdb reanalysed the 5' RACE reads using MiXCR and keeps one entry per CDR3 protein. The data hold about 120,000 distinct CDR3 sequences, with roughly an eighth observed a single time. This specimen was PBMCs, taken at follow-up. The V gene is TRBV5-1, the J gene TRBJ2-3, with D maybe TRBD1 (6 bases). The receptor comes from a male donor with early-stage non-small cell lung cancer. The CDR3 coding sequence is TGCGCCAGCAGCCCCGAGTCAGGGGATCACTGGGATTTT. Translated: CASSPESGDHWDF.